The source of this T cell receptor beta chain is a study of blood T cell repertoires in COVID-19. Study in general: The study drew acute and convalescent COVID-19 samples from the United States, Italy and Spain. T cells, B-cell-depleted T cells, or PBMCs provided the cDNA or gDNA that served as material.

Authors' data handling: Quantification of nucleated cells was approximated via reference gene primer amplification. Libraries were prepared by immunoSEQ multiplex PCR; TCRdb keeps only in-frame clonotypes and omits some of them. Clonal size and the V and J genes are those of that table, whereas D and trimming came from the DNA. Among fewer than 250,000 clones listed, around 89% were seen once. This clone was counted at least ten times. This sample also contains other DNA sequences that code for the same CDR3. The CDR3 length is 15 residues. Germline V gene data show CDR1 as SEHNR and CDR2 as FQNEAQ (reference sequence). The V end was cut by 5 bases, the J end by 4 bases, with 15 bases between.

The chain combines TRBV7-9 with TRBJ1-3; D is possibly TRBD1 (6 bases). This TCR was recovered from a man aged 65 to 85 with acute or convalescent COVID-19. Sample: peripheral blood. Here the CDR3 DNA reads TGTGCCAGCAGCCTCGAGCAGGGGCGGGGAAACACCATATATTTT. It codes for CASSLEQGRGNTIYF.